Listed here is a single T cell receptor beta chain. Profiled with immunoSEQ multiplex PCR; TCRdb holds only in-frame clones, not every one. This sample has approximately 400,000 clones, with over 90% found just once. This sample was included in a study of shared T cell receptors in the human thymus. The V gene's germline CDR1 is MGHRA and CDR2 YSYEKL. The V gene end was trimmed by 4 bases and the J gene end by 6 bases; junction bases not matched to a gene: 11. CDR3 length equals 17 residues. This chain uses TRBV4-1 with TRBJ2-7, with 14 bases lining up with TRBD2. Sequencing was done on a sample of thymocytes. This receptor was identified in a human donor. The CDR3 nucleotides read TGCGCCAGCAGCCTTAGACTAGCGGGAGGGCCGTCCGGCGAGCAGTACTTC. Translating gives CASSLRLAGGPSGEQYF.